The 28 T cell receptor beta chains below come from one sample, sequenced in a study of T cells after yellow fever vaccination. TCRdb re-analysed the 5' RACE reads in MiXCR, keeping a single row per CDR3 protein. This repertoire shows 100,000 to 150,000 distinct CDR3 sequences, 6.5% to 8% found once; its top ten account for roughly 2.6%. This specimen was CD4+ T cells sorted from PBMCs, taken 10 days after the first yellow fever vaccination. The receptors come from a man younger than 35 who received the YFV17D yellow fever vaccine.

This clonotype has a count of ten or more. The V gene is TRBV10-3, the J gene TRBJ2-6; possible D gene TRBD2, 5 bases. The germline gives CDR1 ENHRY, CDR2 SYGVKD. Trimming removed 2 bases from V and 0 bases from J, with 5 bases in between. The CDR3 loop spans 15 amino acids. The DNA for the CDR3 is TGTGCCATCAGTGAGGAGGGCTCTGGGGCCAACGTCCTGACTTTC. Its translation is CAISEEGSGANVLTF.

This clonotype has a count of ten or more. The genes are TRBV6-2 or TRBV6-3 and TRBJ1-1; D not resolved. V lost 2 bases and J 1 base, leaving 5 bases between the germline ends. The CDR3 loop spans 13 amino acids. Per germline, CDR1 MNHEY and CDR2 SVGEGT. The CDR3 DNA sequence: TGTGCCAGCAGTTACCGGTCGAACACTGAAGCTTTCTTT. This sequence encodes CASSYRSNTEAFF.

This clonotype was seen a handful of times. This chain joins TRBV24-1 and TRBJ1-2; D is unclear. CDR1 and CDR2 (germline): KGHDR, SFDVKD. This CDR3 spans 13 amino acids. V lost 3 bases, J lost 8 bases, and 12 bases lay in between. The CDR3 loop is CATSDPHSEGYTF. The CDR3 nucleotides are TGTGCCACCAGTGATCCGCACTCTGAGGGCTACACCTTC.

This clonotype was observed at least ten times. V and J are TRBV7-2 and TRBJ1-1; D unresolved. Trimming stripped 5 bases from V and 4 bases from J, with 11 bases between. Germline CDR1 and CDR2: SGHTA and FQGNSA. The CDR3 loop spans 13 amino acids. The CDR3 region is CASSRPGSTEAFF. DNA of the CDR3: TGTGCCAGCAGCCGACCTGGTAGCACTGAAGCTTTCTTT.

This clonotype was observed many times. The rearrangement links TRBV5-1 to TRBJ2-1; D is undetermined. The CDR3 loop spans 16 amino acids. V lost 0 bases and J lost 10, with 20 bases in between. Germline V gene lookup returns CDR1 SGHRS and CDR2 YFSETQ. The CDR3, as DNA: TGCGCCAGCAGCTTGGCCCCAGACCCCTTGGAGAGGGAGCAGTTCTTC. This gives the protein CASSLAPDPLEREQFF.

This clonotype was picked up many times. The J gene is TRBJ1-1, the V gene TRBV7-3; maybe TRBD1 (5 bases). Between the trimmed V and J ends, which lost 5 bases and 5 bases, there was a span of 12 bases. The germline CDR1 and CDR2 sequences are SGHTA and FQGTGA. The CDR3 spans 13 residues. DNA of the CDR3: TGTGCCAGCAGCGGGGGTGAAGGTACTGAAGCTTTCTTT. Its translation is CASSGGEGTEAFF.

This clonotype was detected ten times or more. This chain joins TRBV5-1 and TRBJ1-2; D perhaps matches TRBD1 (5 bases). The CDR3 spans 14 residues. Germline-derived CDR1 and CDR2 are SGHRS and YFSETQ. Trimming stripped 2 bases from V and 6 bases from J, with 14 bases between. CDR3 loop: CASSLARGGDGYTF. The CDR3 DNA is TGCGCCAGCAGCTTAGCCCGGGGCGGAGATGGCTACACCTTC.

CDR3 amino acids: CASSPPGLAAQYF. CDR3 nucleotides: TGTGCCAGCTCACCACCGGGACTAGCTGCGCAGTATTTT. The chain carries TRBV18 and TRBJ2-3; 9 bases agree with TRBD2. The V segment lost 0 bases and the J segment 10 bases; nucleotides outside the gene matches: 2. Germline V gene sequence: CDR1 KGHSH, CDR2 LQKENI. The length of the CDR3 is 13 residues.

V and J are TRBV5-1 and TRBJ2-1; tentatively, D is TRBD1 or TRBD2 (5 bases each). This CDR3 has 15 residues. The germline V gene encodes CDR1 SGHRS and CDR2 YFSETQ. Trimming took 4 bases from V and 5 from J, leaving 16 bases between them. This CDR3 reads CASSATGRRDNEQFF. The DNA of the CDR3 is TGCGCCAGCAGCGCGACGGGACGCAGAGACAATGAGCAGTTCTTC. Full variable domain (outside the CDR3, taken from reference TRBV5-1 and TRBJ2-1): KAGVTQTPRYLIKTRGQQVTLSCSPISGHRSVSWYQQTPGQGLQFLFEYFSETQRNKGNFPGRFSGRQFSNSRSEMNVSTLELGDSALYLCASSATGRRDNEQFFGPGTRLTVL.

This clonotype came up many times. The CDR3 DNA reads TGCGCCAGCAGCCAAGCCCCAATAGCGGGGGGCCCCTACAATGAGCAGTTCTTC. This sequence encodes CASSQAPIAGGPYNEQFF. The chain recombines TRBV4-3 with TRBJ2-1; 10 nucleotides align to TRBD2. V dropped 1 base and J dropped 2; count of bases not matched to a gene: 8. The CDR3 runs to 18 residues. The germline gives CDR1 LGHNA, CDR2 YSLEER.

This clonotype was seen at least ten times. The CDR3 loop is CSASSRGGKSSYNEQFF. The DNA for the CDR3 is TGCAGTGCTAGCAGTCGGGGGGGCAAAAGCTCCTACAATGAGCAGTTCTTC. The chain couples TRBV20-1 to TRBJ2-1; 8 bases line up with TRBD2. CDR3 length: 17 amino acids. Germline assignment: CDR1 DFQATT and CDR2 SNEGSKA (reference sequence). V lost 3 bases and J lost 0; bases outside the gene matches: 10.

This clonotype was counted ten times or more. The chain combines TRBV30 with TRBJ2-2; 9 nucleotides match TRBD1. J was trimmed by 3 bases and V by 3 bases; bases with no gene match: 5. The CDR3 is 15 residues long. Germline CDR1 is GTSNPN and CDR2 is SVGIG (reference sequence). The CDR3 here is CAWSRDRVDTGELFF. The CDR3 DNA reads TGTGCCTGGAGCCGGGACAGGGTCGACACCGGGGAGCTGTTTTTT.

At least ten counts were recorded for this clonotype. This sequence joins TRBV7-2 and TRBJ1-5; possibly TRBD1 for D (6 bases). Per germline, CDR1 SGHTA and CDR2 FQGNSA. The V end was cut by 3 bases, the J end by 4 bases, with 10 bases between. This CDR3 spans 14 amino acids. The DNA for the CDR3 is TGTGCCAGCAGCTTTACAGGGCCTAATCAGCCCCAGCATTTT. Encoded protein: CASSFTGPNQPQHF.

Regarding this clonotype: A read error is possible here, since a much larger clone lies one base away. Here the CDR3 reads CASSPGTGSAEQYF. The CDR3, as DNA: TGTGCCAGCTCTCCTGGGACAGGGTCGGCCGAGCAGTACTTC. This chain uses TRBV18 with TRBJ2-7; 9 nucleotides agree with TRBD1. This CDR3 has 14 amino acids. The junction had 9 bases not matched to a gene; V was cut back by 6 bases and J by 6 bases. Germline V gene sequence: CDR1 KGHSH, CDR2 LQKENI.

This chain connects TRBV5-1 to TRBJ2-5; 8 bases line up with TRBD2. The CDR3 totals 16 residues. Germline trimming cut 0 bases from V and 0 bases from J; bases unmatched to any gene: 4. Germline CDR1 is SGHRS and CDR2 is YFSETQ. The CDR3 DNA reads as TGCGCCAGCAGCTTGGCCGGCGGGGGGTACCAAGAGACCCAGTACTTC. This encodes CASSLAGGGYQETQYF.

The chain recombines TRBV7-3 with TRBJ2-3, with 11 bases aligning to TRBD2. The CDR3 runs to 16 residues. The germline gives CDR1 SGHTA, CDR2 FQGTGA. With 6 bases clipped from V and 5 bases from J, the junction kept 10 bases outside the gene matches. This CDR3 is CASSPTPLAGVDTQYF. The CDR3 DNA follows: TGTGCCAGCAGTCCCACCCCACTAGCGGGGGTAGATACGCAGTATTTT.

This clonotype has only a few counts. This chain connects TRBV9 to TRBJ1-6, with TRBD1 as a possible D gene (6 bases). The CDR3 contains 16 residues. Germline values: CDR1 SGDLS, CDR2 YYNGEE. Trimming left V 0 bases short and J 3 bases short, with 10 bases between. This chain's CDR3 is CASSVGRDNYNSPLHF. In nucleotides, the CDR3 is TGTGCCAGCAGCGTAGGGAGGGACAACTATAATTCACCCCTCCACTTT.

Ten or more counts support this clonotype. The rearrangement links TRBV20-1 to TRBJ2-4; no clear D. The CDR3 runs to 18 residues. Trimming pared 2 bases from V and 0 bases from J, leaving 20 bases between. Germline V gene sequence: CDR1 DFQATT, CDR2 SNEGSKA (reference sequence). The CDR3 nucleotides read TGCAGTGCTAGACCCATGGACCCTAATCATCTAGCCAAAAACATTCAGTACTTC. This gives the protein CSARPMDPNHLAKNIQYF.

CDR3 sequence: CASSLAEGPGSLHF. Here the CDR3 DNA reads TGTGCCAGCAGCTTAGCGGAGGGACCAGGATCCCTCCACTTT. The rearrangement uses TRBV7-2 and TRBJ1-6; the D gene is possibly TRBD1 (5 bases). Deletions cut 0 bases from V and 14 bases from J, with 14 bases between. The germline V gene encodes CDR1 SGHTA and CDR2 FQGNSA. CDR3 length equals 14 residues.

This clonotype was observed many times. The V call is TRBV7-2, the J call TRBJ1-3; a weak D match, TRBD1 (5 bases). This CDR3 comprises 15 residues. The germline V and J ends were trimmed by 4 bases and 2 bases, with 12 bases remaining between them. From germline, CDR1 is SGHTA and CDR2 FQGNSA. The CDR3 coding sequence is TGTGCCAGCAGCTCAATTGACAGCCCTGGAAACACCATATATTTT. Protein product: CASSSIDSPGNTIYF.

This clonotype was seen ten or more times. The chain links TRBV7-2 to TRBJ1-1; no reliable D call. Trimming removed 3 bases from V and 6 bases from J, with 8 bases in between. The CDR3 has 12 amino acids. Germline-derived CDR1 and CDR2 are SGHTA and FQGNSA. This CDR3 is CASSFYSSEAFF. CDR3 bases: TGTGCCAGCAGCTTTTACAGCTCTGAAGCTTTCTTT.

This clonotype was seen at least ten times. The CDR3 region has the DNA TGTGCCAGCAGCCCGGGGGACACCGGGGAGCTGTTTTTT. Translating gives CASSPGDTGELFF. The chain employs TRBV11-3 and TRBJ2-2, with D possibly being TRBD2 (6 bases). The germline V gene has CDR1 SGHNT and CDR2 YENEEA. V lost 5 bases, J lost 3 bases, and 7 bases lay in between. The CDR3 runs to 13 residues.

This clonotype has a count of ten or more. V gene TRBV12-3 or TRBV12-4 combines with J gene TRBJ2-7, with 7 bases aligning to TRBD1. The CDR3 is 15 residues long. V was pared by 4 bases and J by 6 bases, with 12 bases of the junction left unmatched. The CDR3 protein is CASSSTQGQHSEQYF. The CDR3 nucleotides are TGTGCCAGCAGTTCAACTCAGGGACAGCATAGCGAGCAGTACTTC.

This clonotype was counted many times. The chain joins TRBV5-1 to TRBJ2-2; D is unresolved. Germline-derived CDR1 and CDR2 are SGHRS and YFSETQ. CDR3 size: 12 residues. The V gene lost 4 bases and the J gene lost 7 bases, with 8 bases spanning the gap. The CDR3 spells CASSPGYGELFF. DNA of the CDR3: TGCGCCAGCAGCCCGGGCTACGGGGAGCTGTTTTTT.

The sample holds many counts of this clonotype. The chain employs TRBV7-9 and TRBJ1-5; 7 bases are a match to TRBD1. J lost 5 bases, V lost 4 bases, and 2 bases had no gene match. This CDR3 comprises 13 residues. In germline, CDR1 is SEHNR, CDR2 FQNEAQ (reference sequence). The CDR3 protein is CASSYTGDQPQHF. The CDR3 region has the DNA TGTGCCAGCAGCTACACAGGGGATCAGCCCCAGCATTTT.

This clonotype came up many times. The chain couples TRBV7-2 to TRBJ2-7, with 8 bases fitting TRBD1. Germline V gene sequence: CDR1 SGHTA, CDR2 FQGNSA. The trim removed 1 base at V and 6 bases at J, leaving 2 bases unmatched. The CDR3 runs to 13 residues. CDR3 region: CASSLGTGGEQYV. The CDR3 DNA reads TGTGCCAGCAGCTTAGGAACAGGGGGCGAGCAGTACGTC.

The rearrangement uses TRBV2 and TRBJ2-6; D not resolved. In germline, CDR1 is SNHLY, CDR2 FYNNEI. V was cut by 6 bases and J by 0 bases, with 6 bases left in between. The CDR3 runs to 14 residues. The CDR3 DNA sequence: TGTGCCAGCAGCGGCTTCTCTGGGGCCAACGTCCTGACTTTC. Translated, it gives CASSGFSGANVLTF.

There are many counts of this clonotype. The gene calls are TRBV5-1 and TRBJ1-5, with TRBD1 matching over 7 bases. Trimming cost V 1 base and J 3 bases; bases outside gene matches: 4. This CDR3 region has 15 residues. Germline-derived CDR1 and CDR2 are SGHRS and YFSETQ. The CDR3 DNA reads as TGCGCCAGCAGCTTGACAGGGGACCCCAATCAGCCCCAGCATTTT. Translation gives CASSLTGDPNQPQHF.